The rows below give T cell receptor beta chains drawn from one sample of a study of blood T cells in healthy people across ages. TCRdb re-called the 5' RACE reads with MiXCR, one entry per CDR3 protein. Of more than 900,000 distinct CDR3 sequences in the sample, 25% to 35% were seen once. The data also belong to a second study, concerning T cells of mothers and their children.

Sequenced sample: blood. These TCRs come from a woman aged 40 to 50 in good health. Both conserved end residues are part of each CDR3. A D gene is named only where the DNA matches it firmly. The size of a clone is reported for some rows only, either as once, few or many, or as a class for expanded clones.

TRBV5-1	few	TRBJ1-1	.	TGCGCCAGCAGCCTGGCTTGGTTGCAGAAGAACACTGAAGCTTTCTTT	CASSLAWLQKNTEAFF
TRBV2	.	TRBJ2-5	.	TGTGCCAGCCGGCAAGGGGTAGTGGTGGAGACCCAGTACTTC	CASRQGVVVETQYF
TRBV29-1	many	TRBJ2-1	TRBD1	TGCAGCGTTGATAGGACAGGGAACAATGAGCAGTTCTTC	CSVDRTGNNEQFF
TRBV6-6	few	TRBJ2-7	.	TGTGCCAGCAGTTGGCCAGGGAATTACGAGCAGTACTTC	CASSWPGNYEQYF
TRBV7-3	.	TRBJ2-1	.	TGTGCCAGCAGCCTCACCATAGCGAATATGTATGAGCAGTTCTTC	CASSLTIANMYEQFF
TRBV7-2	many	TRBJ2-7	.	TGTGCCAGCAGCTTAGGTACAGCCTACTACGAGCAGTACTTC	CASSLGTAYYEQYF
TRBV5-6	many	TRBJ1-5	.	TGTGCCAGCAGCAGATATAGCAATCAGCCCCAGCATTTT	CASSRYSNQPQHF
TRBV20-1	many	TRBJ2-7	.	TGCAGTGCTAGAGATCTAGGGCCGCTAAACTACGAGCAGTACTTC	CSARDLGPLNYEQYF
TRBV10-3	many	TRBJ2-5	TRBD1	TGTGCCATCAGTATACAGGGGGCAGAGACCCAGTACTTC	CAISIQGAETQYF
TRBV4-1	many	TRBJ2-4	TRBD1	TGCGCCAGCAGGAGGGACAGGGGCGAAAACATTCAGTACTTC	CASRRDRGENIQYF
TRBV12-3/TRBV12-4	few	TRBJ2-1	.	TGTGCCAGCAGTTTTAATGCGCAGTATGCCTACAATGAGCAGTTCTTC	CASSFNAQYAYNEQFF
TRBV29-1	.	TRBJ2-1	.	TGCAGCGTTGGGGCGGCAAACAATGAGCAGTTCTTC	CSVGAANNEQFF
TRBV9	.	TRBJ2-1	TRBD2	TGTGCCAGCAGCGTAACGTCGGGGGGGGATGAGCAGTTCTTC	CASSVTSGGDEQFF
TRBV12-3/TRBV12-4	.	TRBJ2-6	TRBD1	TGTGCCAGCAGTCGGACAGGGGGCGTCTCTGGGGCCAACGTCCTGACTTTC	CASSRTGGVSGANVLTF
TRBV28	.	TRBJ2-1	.	TGTGCCAGCAGTTTCAAGGTCGGGGGCCGGGGGGCTGAGCAGTTCTTC	CASSFKVGGRGAEQFF
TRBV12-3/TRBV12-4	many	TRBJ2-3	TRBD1	TGTGCCAGCAGTTTTGACGGACAGGGTACAGATACGCAGTATTTT	CASSFDGQGTDTQYF
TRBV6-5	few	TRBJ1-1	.	TGTGCCAGCAGGACCTTCCAGGGGAGTGAAGCTTTCTTT	CASRTFQGSEAFF
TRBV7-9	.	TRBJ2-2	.	TGTGCCACCCTCCCAAGTGGCGTGTCGGGACGTAACACCGGGGAGCTGTTTTTT	CATLPSGVSGRNTGELFF
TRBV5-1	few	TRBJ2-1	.	TGCGCCAGCAGCTTGGTTAAGCCCCCGTTGTCGGGTCCTGAGCAGTTCTTC	CASSLVKPPLSGPEQFF
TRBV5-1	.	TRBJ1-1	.	TGCGCCAGCAGCTTAAGCGGGGGAAAAACTGAAGCTTTCTTT	CASSLSGGKTEAFF
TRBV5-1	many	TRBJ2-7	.	TGCGCCAGCAGCTTGGCCGGTAACTACGAGCAGTACTTC	CASSLAGNYEQYF
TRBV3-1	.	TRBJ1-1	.	TGTGCCAGCAGCCAGGCCAGGGGAACTGAAGCTTTCTTT	CASSQARGTEAFF
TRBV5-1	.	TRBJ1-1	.	TGCGCCAGCAGCTGGGGGACATCCCAAACGACTGAAGCTTTCTTT	CASSWGTSQTTEAFF
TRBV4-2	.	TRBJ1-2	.	TGTGCCAGCAGCCAAGGTCCGCTAGCTAACTATGGCTACACCTTC	CASSQGPLANYGYTF
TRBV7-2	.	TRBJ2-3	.	TGTGCCAGCAGCTTGGGGCGGCGAGATACGCAGTATTTT	CASSLGRRDTQYF
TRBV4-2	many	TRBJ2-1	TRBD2	TGTGCCAGCAGCGGGACTAGCGGGGGGACCTCCTACAATGAGCAGTTCTTC	CASSGTSGGTSYNEQFF
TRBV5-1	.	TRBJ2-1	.	TGCGCCAGCAGCCCAACTAGGGCTAATGAGCAGTTCTTC	CASSPTRANEQFF
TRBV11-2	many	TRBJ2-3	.	TGTGCCAGCAGCTTCAGCGGAAGCACAGATACGCAGTATTTT	CASSFSGSTDTQYF
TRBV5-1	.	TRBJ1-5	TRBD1	TGCGCCAGCAGCTTGGCCCCAGGGGGCGTATCTCAGCCCCAGCATTTT	CASSLAPGGVSQPQHF
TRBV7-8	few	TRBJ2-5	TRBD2	TGTGCCAGCAGACCAACTGGCGGGGGGGTTGGAGAGACCCAGTACTTC	CASRPTGGGVGETQYF
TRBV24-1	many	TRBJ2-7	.	TGTGCCACCAGTGATAAGGGAAGAGACAGACCCTACGAGCAGTACTTC	CATSDKGRDRPYEQYF
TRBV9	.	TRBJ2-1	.	TGTGCCAGCAATGAGGACAGCGACGACGATGAGCAGTTCTTC	CASNEDSDDDEQFF
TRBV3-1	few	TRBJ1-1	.	TGTGCCAGCAGACGACAGGACCATGGGACTGAAGCTTTCTTT	CASRRQDHGTEAFF
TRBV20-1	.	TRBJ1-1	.	TGCAGTGCCCAGGTCTGGGGGAGCGGCACTGAAGCTTTCTTT	CSAQVWGSGTEAFF
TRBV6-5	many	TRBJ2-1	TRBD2	TGTGCCAGCAGTTACCAACTAGCGGGGGGGGTAGGGGAGCAGTTCTTC	CASSYQLAGGVGEQFF
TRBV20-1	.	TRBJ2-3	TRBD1	TGCAGTGCCCGGGACAGGGGATTAATAGATACGCAGTATTTT	CSARDRGLIDTQYF
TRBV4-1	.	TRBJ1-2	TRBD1	TGCGCCAGCAGCCAATCTCCTTCAGGGGGCGCGAGAGGCTACACCTTC	CASSQSPSGGARGYTF